Listed here is a single T cell receptor beta chain. Its antigen is unidentified. These data belong to a study of type 1 regulatory T cells. About the study: T-allo10 is an in vitro-generated, Tr1-enriched CD4 T cell product specific for alloantigen.

TCRdb re-derived calls from the reads in MiXCR, one entry per CDR3 protein. This table has tens of thousands of distinct CDR3 sequences, less than 25% appearing once. The V end was cut by 0 bases, the J end by 10 bases, with 8 bases between. In germline, CDR1 is SGHRS, CDR2 YFSETQ. CDR3 length: 12 residues. Whole-study findings and limits: Tr1 cells had a more restricted TCR repertoire than non-Tr1 cells.

The sample was cultured type 1 regulatory T (Tr1) cells, either the whole culture or a sorted fraction (not recorded which). This sequence originates from a human donor in good health. The chain uses TRBV5-1 and TRBJ2-1; D ambiguous. The CDR3 is CASSLAFGEQFF. CDR3 nucleotides: TGCGCCAGCAGCTTGGCCTTTGGGGAGCAGTTCTTC.